The rows below give T cell receptor beta chains drawn from one sample of a study of T cell clones after liver transplantation. Profiled with immunoSEQ multiplex PCR; TCRdb holds only in-frame clones, not every one. Here the sample spans roughly 100,000 clones, around 84% being singletons. This material consisted of CD4+ T cells from blood, taken approximately 45 months after liver transplant. These TCRs come from a human patient who received a liver transplant. Some of the T cells might come from the graft donor. Both conserved end residues are part of each CDR3. Size is omitted from some rows. Given values are once, few, many or a class for expanded clones.

size	V	CDR3
-	TRBV7-2	CASSLDRNTEAFF
-	TRBV20-1	CSASGAYEQYF
-	TRBV2	CASSGGLARETQYF
-	TRBV18	CASSPGATRTNEKLFF
-	TRBV6-1	CASSDRTGAQGQPQHF
-	TRBV5-6	CASSPLGTGSYEQYF
-	TRBV11-1	CASSLVRGYEQYF
-	TRBV6-5	CASSYTVSSYEQYF
once	TRBV19	CASNRQGFHYGYTF
-	TRBV27	CASSSPLFGYTF
-	TRBV18	CASSPGLAYEQYF
-	TRBV7-3	CASSSPGLAGGNEQFF
-	TRBV7-6	CASSLTGWDETQYF
-	TRBV6-6	CASSSRVGEKLFF
-	TRBV7-3	CASSSGPGNPAGELFF
-	TRBV28	CASSLPRRGSNEQFF
-	TRBV4-1	CASSQGVGNTIYF
few	TRBV10-3	CAISEGSQPQHF
-	TRBV20-1	CSAVGSNEQFF
-	TRBV18	CASSPPLTGVSYEQYF
-	TRBV21-1	CASSKGGCGNQPQHF
few	TRBV4-2	CASSLREGLTEAFF
once	TRBV19	CASSEGSQSSYEQYF
-	TRBV15	CATSRATYRTEAFF
-	TRBV5-1	CASSRPRLAGLNTGELFF
-	TRBV6-5	CASSYTVNYGYTF
-	TRBV25-1	CASSEFSGSSDNEQFF
-	TRBV5-1	CASSLIPVGNTEAFF
-	TRBV7-8	CASSSRLANYGYTF
-	TRBV9	CASSQTRVNVLTF
once	TRBV5-1	CASSLEAGGSYEQYF
-	TRBV4-2	CASSQPTGAGANVLTF
-	TRBV19	CASSVDRDYNSPLHF
few	TRBV19	CASSPQGAYGYTF
-	TRBV5-5	CASAIGTAEAFF
-	TRBV6-1	CASSEVLGRVDTQYF
-	TRBV19	CASSSLQGNYGYTF
-	TRBV2	CASSPTSGGAETQYF
-	TRBV11-2	CASSLGGTGNQPQHF
-	TRBV12-5	CASGRGHRNTGELFF
-	TRBV2	CASSRTEGNEKLFF
-	TRBV7-3	CASTSSPTDTQYF
-	TRBV4-1	CASSQGDRLGNSPLHF
-	TRBV18	CASSPQSVNDKLFF
-	TRBV7-8	CASSPDLDIVIPYEQYF
-	TRBV6-5	CASGLGLASYEQYF
-	TRBV4-3	CASSPAPDRDRWTGNTIYF
-	TRBV7-2	CAGSASDEQYF
-	TRBV4-3	CASSQVPSAGPQHF
-	TRBV28	CASSFPRDGYEQYF